This record covers a single T cell receptor beta chain. CDR1 ENHRY and CDR2 SYGVKD come from the germline V gene. Trimming stripped 3 bases from V and 7 bases from J, with 22 bases between. This CDR3 has 17 amino acids. This record comes from a study of CD8+ T cells in alopecia areata. Described treatment: oral pan-JAK inhibitor, 5-10 mg twice daily. Reverse transcription of extracted RNA yielded cDNA, which provided the sequencing template. Using immunoSEQ multiplex PCR, the repertoire was profiled, and TCRdb retains in-frame clones only, with some absent. This sample has 180,000 or so clones, with roughly 58% found just once.

Material: CD4+ T cells sorted from blood, obtained at approximately week 55, from a patient treated with tofacitinib. The sequence came from a human donor with alopecia areata. This sequence joins TRBV10-3 and TRBJ2-1; a weak D match, TRBD1 (9 bases). The DNA for the CDR3 is TGTGCCATCAGTGAAGGGGGTAGCGGGACAGGGACAAATGAGCAGTTCTTC. Translating gives CAISEGGSGTGTNEQFF.